The T cell receptor beta chain under discussion was sequenced for a study of T cell responses to AZD1222 COVID-19 vaccine. Measured with immunoSEQ multiplex PCR; TCRdb has only the in-frame clones, and not every one. In the table there are 90,000 to 120,000 clones, roughly nine tenths of which are singletons. Concerning this clone: Its antigen is still unknown.

The CDR3 runs 16 residues. CDR1 is SGHTS, CDR2 YDEGEE, per germline. V gave up 4 bases and J gave up 4 bases, with 15 bases separating them. Study-level points and caveats: Among spike-specific TCRs, nearly half reportedly target unmutated variant regions. Regions 160-218 and 743-854 dominated among vaccine-associated CD4 TCRs spanning spike. Clonal diversity was possibly underestimated, and the donors were mostly white British, with more females.

This sequence joins TRBV5-8 and TRBJ2-6; a possible D gene is TRBD1 (5 bases). This sequence originates from an adult who received the MenACWY meningococcal vaccine as a control. The sample in question was peripheral blood, obtained 28 days after the second dose of the MenACWY control vaccine. The CDR3 nucleotides are TGTGCCAGCAGCCTCGACAGAATCAGCGGGGCCAACGTCCTGACTTTC. Amino acid sequence: CASSLDRISGANVLTF.